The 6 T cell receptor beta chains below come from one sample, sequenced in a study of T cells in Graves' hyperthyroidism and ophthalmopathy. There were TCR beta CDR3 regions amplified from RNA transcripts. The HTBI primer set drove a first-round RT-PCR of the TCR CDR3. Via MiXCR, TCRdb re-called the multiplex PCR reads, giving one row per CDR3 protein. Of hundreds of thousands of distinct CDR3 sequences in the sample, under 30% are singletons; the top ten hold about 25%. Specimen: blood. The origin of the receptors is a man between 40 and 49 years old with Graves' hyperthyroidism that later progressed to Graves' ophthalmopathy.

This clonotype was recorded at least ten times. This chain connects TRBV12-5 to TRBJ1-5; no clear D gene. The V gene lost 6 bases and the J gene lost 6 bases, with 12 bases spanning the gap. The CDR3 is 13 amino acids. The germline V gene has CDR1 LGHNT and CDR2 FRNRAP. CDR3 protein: CASGRVAGQPQHF. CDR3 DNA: TGTGCTAGTGGCCGGGTGGCGGGTCAGCCCCAGCATTTT.

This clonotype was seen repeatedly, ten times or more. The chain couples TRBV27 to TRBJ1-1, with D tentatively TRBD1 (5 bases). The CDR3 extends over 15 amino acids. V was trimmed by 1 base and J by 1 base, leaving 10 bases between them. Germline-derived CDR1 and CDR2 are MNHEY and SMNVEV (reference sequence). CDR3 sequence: CASSLFGTTNTEAFF. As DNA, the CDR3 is TGTGCCAGCAGTTTATTCGGGACGACGAACACTGAAGCTTTCTTT.

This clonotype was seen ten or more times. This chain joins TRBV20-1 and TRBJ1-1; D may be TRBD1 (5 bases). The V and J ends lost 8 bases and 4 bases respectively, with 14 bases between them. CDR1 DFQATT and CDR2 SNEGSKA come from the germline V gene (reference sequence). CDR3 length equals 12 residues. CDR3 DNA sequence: TGCAGTCAAGGGGACCGGCCCACTGAAGCTTTCTTT. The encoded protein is CSQGDRPTEAFF.

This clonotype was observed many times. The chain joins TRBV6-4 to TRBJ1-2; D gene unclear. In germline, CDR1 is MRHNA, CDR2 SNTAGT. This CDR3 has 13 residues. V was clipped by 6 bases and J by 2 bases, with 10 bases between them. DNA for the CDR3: TGTGCCAGCAGCCCGGAGGCGAACTATGGCTACACCTTC. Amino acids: CASSPEANYGYTF.

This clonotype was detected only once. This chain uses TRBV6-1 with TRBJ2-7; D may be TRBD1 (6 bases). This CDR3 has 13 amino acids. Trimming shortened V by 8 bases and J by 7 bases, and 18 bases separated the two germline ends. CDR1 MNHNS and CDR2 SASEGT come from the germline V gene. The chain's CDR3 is CASSSRGLGEQYF. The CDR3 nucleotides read TGTGCCAGCTCATCAAGGGGGTTAGGAGAGCAGTACTTC.

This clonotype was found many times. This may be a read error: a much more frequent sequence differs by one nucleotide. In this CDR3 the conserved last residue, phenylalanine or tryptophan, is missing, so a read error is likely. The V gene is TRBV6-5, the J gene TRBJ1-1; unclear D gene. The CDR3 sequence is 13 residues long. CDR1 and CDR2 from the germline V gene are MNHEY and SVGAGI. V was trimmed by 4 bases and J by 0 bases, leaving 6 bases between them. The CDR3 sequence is CASSLGLNTEAFL. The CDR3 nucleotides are TGTGCCAGCAGTTTAGGGCTGAACACTGAAGCTTTCCTT.